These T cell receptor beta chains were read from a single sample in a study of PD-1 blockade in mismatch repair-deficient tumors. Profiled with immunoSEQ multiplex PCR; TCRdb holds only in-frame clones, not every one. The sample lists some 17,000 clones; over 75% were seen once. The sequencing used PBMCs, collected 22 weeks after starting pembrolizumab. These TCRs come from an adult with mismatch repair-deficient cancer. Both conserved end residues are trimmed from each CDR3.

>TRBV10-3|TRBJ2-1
AISESGQYNEQF
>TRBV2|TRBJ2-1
ASRLAGGQQKGQF
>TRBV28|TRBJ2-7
ASRPRHLNSYEQY
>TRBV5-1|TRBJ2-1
ASSFDSHNEQF
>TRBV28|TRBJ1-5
ASSTYGTGARMRPQH
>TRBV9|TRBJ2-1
ASSPRGYSYNEQF
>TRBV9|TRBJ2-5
ASSVVISGVLETQY
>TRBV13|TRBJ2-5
ASSSLAGSGETQY
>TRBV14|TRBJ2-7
ASSQGQGVTYEQY
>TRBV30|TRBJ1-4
AWSTYGGRREKLF
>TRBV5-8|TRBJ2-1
ASGFRASGMVGEQF
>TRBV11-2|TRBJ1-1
ASRLTGIDTEAF
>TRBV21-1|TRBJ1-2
ASSKVGGKRGYT
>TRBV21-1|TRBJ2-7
ASSNKVGTSGRFYEQY
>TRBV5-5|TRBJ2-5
ASSSQTSGEETQY
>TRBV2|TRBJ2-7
AIDEAGGDYEQY
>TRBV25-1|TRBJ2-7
ASSKKGPLQSSYEQY